The clone carrying this T cell receptor beta chain was detected a few times. Its antigen is unidentified. This entry comes from a study of T cells after yellow fever vaccination. Study-wide points: Repertoires sorted by FACS could include abundant clonotypes that are contaminants from the bulk population.

The CDR3 loop spans 14 amino acids. Germline CDR1 reads SGHRS; CDR2 reads YFSETQ. Trimming shortened V by 0 bases and J by 4 bases, and 10 bases separated the two germline ends. Generation of TCR cDNA used 5'RACE template switching (which added a universal primer site and UMIs). TCRdb reprocessed the 5' RACE reads with MiXCR, giving one entry per CDR3 protein. The sample has under 350,000 distinct CDR3 sequences, over 4% seen once; the top ten hold approximately 25%. This sequence was found in a man between 18 and 35 years old who received the YFV17D yellow fever vaccine. Source: PBMCs, taken 5 days after the yellow fever booster vaccination. This rearrangement joins TRBV5-1 to TRBJ1-1, with a tentative D call TRBD1 (6 bases). As DNA, the CDR3 is TGCGCCAGCAGCTTGGCGGGCAGGGGCACTGAAGCTTTCTTT. It encodes CASSLAGRGTEAFF.